Listed here are 18 T cell receptor beta chains from one sample, sequenced in a study of cytomegalovirus exposure and HLA in healthy donors. The PCR made use of 60 Vbeta and 13 Jbeta primers. Profiling relied on immunoSEQ multiplex PCR, and the TCRdb table lists in-frame clones only, not all of them. The sample has 70,000 to 100,000 clones, around 80% seen once. The specimen sequenced was PBMCs. The receptors derive from a woman in her fifties or sixties in good health and CMV-seropositive.

The V gene is TRBV5-1, the J gene TRBJ2-5, with 12 nucleotides matching TRBD1. Unmatched junction bases numbered 7, after V lost 7 bases and J lost 3 bases. Germline loops: CDR1 SGHRS, CDR2 YFSETQ. CDR3 length: 15 residues. CDR3 nucleotide sequence: TGCGCCAGCGAGCGGGGGACAGGGGGCAAAGAGACCCAGTACTTC. Translation gives CASERGTGGKETQYF.

V gene TRBV7-6 combines with J gene TRBJ2-1, with no clear D. V was clipped by 5 bases and J by 5 bases, with 4 bases between them. This CDR3 contains 11 residues. CDR1 and CDR2 (germline): SGHVS, FNYEAQ. CDR3 region: CASSEDNEQFF. The CDR3 nucleotides read TGTGCCAGCAGCGAGGACAATGAGCAGTTCTTC.

The rearrangement links TRBV7-8 to TRBJ2-7; 9 bases align to TRBD2. Trimming took 1 base from V and 2 from J; bases not matched to a gene: 9. The length of the CDR3 is 17 residues. Germline CDR1 is SGHVS and CDR2 is FQNEAQ. CDR3 protein: CASSLGPAGGLTYEQYV. The DNA of the CDR3 is TGTGCCAGCAGCTTAGGTCCGGCGGGAGGGTTAACCTACGAGCAGTACGTC.

The chain carries TRBV7-3 and TRBJ1-1; D is ambiguous. V was shortened by 5 bases and J by 4 bases, with 11 bases between the two germline ends. Germline V gives CDR1 SGHTA, CDR2 FQGTGA. There are 13 residues in the CDR3. CDR3: CASSLYTTTEAFF. The CDR3 DNA reads as TGTGCCAGCAGCCTGTACACTACCACTGAAGCTTTCTTT.

This clone was counted only a few times. This chain links TRBV30 with TRBJ1-2; D remains unclear. The CDR3 is made up of 11 amino acids. Germline loops: CDR1 GTSNPN, CDR2 SVGIG (reference sequence). The V and J ends lost 4 bases and 6 bases respectively, with 9 bases between them. CDR3 region: CAWTGKDGYTF. CDR3 DNA sequence: TGTGCCTGGACTGGCAAAGATGGCTACACCTTC.

The J gene is TRBJ2-1, the V gene TRBV9; TRBD2 agrees at 10 bases. From germline, CDR1 is SGDLS and CDR2 YYNGEE. Trimming removed 4 bases from V and 9 bases from J; junction bases left unmatched: 7. There are 14 residues in the CDR3. This CDR3 reads CASSLSGRAGEQFF. Written as DNA, the CDR3 is TGTGCCAGCAGCCTCAGCGGGAGGGCCGGTGAGCAGTTCTTC.

The chain links TRBV11-2 to TRBJ2-3; perhaps TRBD2 as D (6 bases). Trimming shortened V by 6 bases and J by 2 bases, and 21 bases separated the two germline ends. Germline CDR1 SGHAT, CDR2 FQNNGV. The CDR3 length is 17 residues. The CDR3 nucleotides read TGTGCCAGCAGGATACCCATAGCGGAGAGCTACACAGATACGCAGTATTTT. It codes for CASRIPIAESYTDTQYF.

The V and J genes are TRBV12-5 and TRBJ2-1; D is perhaps TRBD2 (5 bases). Trimming cost V 7 bases and J 7 bases, with 14 bases left between them. Per the germline V gene, CDR1 is LGHNT and CDR2 is FRNRAP. The CDR3 covers 13 residues. CDR3 residues: CASAPRTGNEQFF. CDR3 bases: TGTGCTAGTGCTCCCCGAACGGGGAATGAGCAGTTCTTC.

V and J are TRBV5-6 and TRBJ1-5; 7 bases map to TRBD1. Germline values: CDR1 SGHDT, CDR2 YYEEEE. CDR3 length: 13 amino acids. V lost 6 bases and J lost 3; bases outside the gene matches: 3. CDR3 DNA sequence: TGTGCCAGCACCAGGGGGGACAATCAGCCCCAGCATTTT. Residues: CASTRGDNQPQHF.

The chain couples TRBV2 to TRBJ2-1; 12 bases align to TRBD2. Germline V gene lookup returns CDR1 SNHLY and CDR2 FYNNEI. The CDR3 loop spans 14 amino acids. V shed 8 bases and J 5 bases; nucleotides not matched to a gene: 4. The CDR3 DNA is TGTGCCAGCCTGGGACTAGCGGGCGACAATGAGCAGTTCTTC. Translating it yields CASLGLAGDNEQFF.

J is TRBJ2-3 and V is TRBV10-3, with TRBD2 matching over 12 bases. The CDR3 contains 16 residues. From germline, CDR1 is ENHRY and CDR2 SYGVKD. With V trimmed by 2 bases and J by 3 bases, 3 bases remained unmatched. The CDR3 here is CAISEKTSGRTDTQYF. In DNA, the CDR3 is TGTGCCATCAGTGAGAAAACTAGCGGGAGGACAGATACGCAGTATTTT.

This chain uses TRBV7-8 with TRBJ2-7; 8 nucleotides agree with TRBD1. From germline, CDR1 is SGHVS and CDR2 FQNEAQ. Unmatched junction bases numbered 4, after V lost 1 base and J lost 5 bases. This CDR3 contains 14 residues. CDR3 DNA: TGTGCCAGCAGCTTAGAGGCCAGGGGGCACGAGCAGTACGTC. It encodes CASSLEARGHEQYV.

The V call is TRBV6-4, the J call TRBJ2-7; D is perhaps TRBD1 (6 bases). The CDR3 runs to 14 residues. Trimming removed 4 bases at V and 6 bases at J, with 16 bases between. CDR1 MRHNA and CDR2 SNTAGT come from the germline V gene. This CDR3 is CASSATQGSGEQYF. The CDR3 nucleotides read TGTGCCAGCAGTGCTACACAGGGTTCGGGCGAGCAGTACTTC.

This clone was recorded a few times. A read error may account for a junction end that differs from germline. This chain joins TRBV7-9 and TRBJ2-7; D is possibly TRBD2 (5 bases). This CDR3 is 14 amino acids long. The V gene's germline CDR1 is SEHNR and CDR2 FQNEAQ (reference sequence). The CDR3 nucleotides read TGTTCCAGCAGCTTAGTTCTACTTCGGGGCGAGCAGTACTTC. This gives the protein CSSSLVLLRGEQYF.

The chain employs TRBV5-4 and TRBJ2-1; 9 nucleotides line up with TRBD2. Germline assignment: CDR1 SGHNT and CDR2 YYREEE (reference sequence). With 4 bases clipped from V and 7 bases from J, the junction kept 12 bases outside the gene matches. This CDR3 region has 16 residues. This CDR3 is CASSPRGSGSGNEQFF. As DNA, the CDR3 is TGTGCCAGCAGCCCCAGGGGTAGCGGGAGTGGAAATGAGCAGTTCTTC.

The genes are TRBV9 and TRBJ2-1; no clear D. The germline V gene has CDR1 SGDLS and CDR2 YYNGEE. V was cut by 0 bases and J by 5 bases, with 6 bases left in between. The CDR3 extends over 13 amino acids. In DNA form, the CDR3 reads TGTGCCAGCAGCGTAGGGCTAGACAATGAGCAGTTCTTC. Protein sequence: CASSVGLDNEQFF. Drawing the rest from reference TRBV9 and TRBJ2-1, the complete variable domain is DSGVTQTPKHLITATGQRVTLRCSPRSGDLSVYWYQQSLDQGLQFLIQYYNGEERAKGNILERFSAQQFPDLHSELNLSSLELGDSALYFCASSVGLDNEQFFGPGTRLTVL.

This chain links TRBV5-1 with TRBJ2-2; D is unclear. The germline V gene has CDR1 SGHRS and CDR2 YFSETQ. V shed 3 bases and J shed 1 base, with 7 bases lying between them. This CDR3 spans 14 amino acids. The CDR3 sequence: CASSYYENTGELFF. In DNA, the CDR3 is TGCGCCAGCAGCTACTATGAGAACACCGGGGAGCTGTTTTTT.

This clone was seen only once. The chain links TRBV6-5 to TRBJ2-2; 8 positions match TRBD2. Germline loops: CDR1 MNHEY, CDR2 SVGAGI. The CDR3 runs to 14 residues. The J segment lost 6 bases and the V segment lost 4 bases, leaving 4 bases of the junction unmatched. CDR3 sequence: CASSSGGIAGELFF. CDR3 sequence (DNA): TGTGCCAGCAGTTCGGGGGGGATCGCCGGGGAGCTGTTTTTT.